This passage covers 21 T cell receptor beta chains from one sample sequenced in a study of T cell responses to AZD1222 COVID-19 vaccine (dated by TCRdb to the early 2020s). Library method: the immunoSEQ multiplex PCR assay. In TCRdb, the immuneACCESS table is reduced to in-frame sequences with V and J assigned. These tables do not hold every clone; where another copy was compared, an unresolved V gene accounts for under half, and the others remain unexplained. The sample includes 110,000 to 150,000 clones, with roughly 90% observed a single time. The leading ten clones occupy about 3% of the sample. Explained via the paper, the time point label denotes: baseline before first vaccination. The input for sequencing was peripheral blood, taken on day 0 of AZD1222 vaccination. The source of these receptors is an adult in good health.

The chain recombines TRBV4-3 with TRBJ1-4; D gene uncertain. Germline V gene sequence: CDR1 LGHNA, CDR2 YSLEER. This CDR3 has 14 amino acids. V was shortened by 3 bases and J by 7 bases, with 12 bases between the two germline ends. The CDR3 reads CASSQGELGEKLFF. Here the CDR3 DNA reads TGCGCCAGCAGCCAGGGAGAACTCGGTGAAAAACTGTTTTTT.

The chain has TRBV30 and TRBJ1-2, with D maybe TRBD1 (6 bases). V was trimmed by 2 bases and J by 9 bases, leaving 16 bases between them. Germline lookup yields CDR1 GTSNPN and CDR2 SVGIG (reference sequence). The CDR3 is 13 residues long. CDR3 bases: TGTGCCTGGAGTAAAACAGGTCAGGGGAGCTACACCTTC. Translating gives CAWSKTGQGSYTF.

This chain joins TRBV3-1 (or the pseudogene TRBV3-2) and TRBJ2-3, with 11 bases that match TRBD1. This CDR3 comprises 16 residues. The V segment lost 0 bases and the J segment 4 bases; nucleotides outside the gene matches: 3. Germline V CDR1 and CDR2: LGHDT, YNNKEL (reference sequence). This chain's CDR3 is CASSQDGGQGADTQYF. In nucleotides, the CDR3 is TGTGCCAGCAGCCAAGATGGGGGACAGGGGGCAGATACGCAGTATTTT.

The chain uses TRBV2 and TRBJ1-1; D may be TRBD1 (5 bases). The CDR3 runs 14 residues. Deletions cut 4 bases from V and 1 base from J, with 10 bases between. Germline V gene data show CDR1 as SNHLY and CDR2 as FYNNEI. In DNA form, the CDR3 reads TGTGCCAGCAGTGTAGACAGAACGAACACTGAAGCTTTCTTT. Amino acids: CASSVDRTNTEAFF.

The rearrangement links TRBV30 to TRBJ2-7; TRBD2 matches at 8 bases. Germline V gene sequence: CDR1 GTSNPN, CDR2 SVGIG (reference sequence). The J segment lost 6 bases and the V segment lost 2 bases, leaving 6 bases of the junction unmatched. The CDR3 is 13 amino acids. The CDR3 nucleotides read TGTGCCTGGAGTATCCGGGAGGGGCTCGAGCAGTACTTC. Amino acid sequence: CAWSIREGLEQYF. The variable domain in full, completed from reference TRBV30 and TRBJ2-7, reads SQTIHQWPATLVQPVGSPLSLECTVEGTSNPNLYWYRQAAGRGLQLLFYSVGIGQISSEVPQNLSASRPQDRQFILSSKKLLLSDSGFYLCAWSIREGLEQYFGPGTRLTVT.

J is TRBJ1-6 and V is TRBV30, with no clear D. This CDR3 region has 13 residues. The V end lost 3 bases, the J end lost 7 bases, and 10 bases lay between the germline ends. From germline, CDR1 is GTSNPN and CDR2 SVGIG (reference sequence). CDR3: CAWRSQKNSPLHF. In DNA, the CDR3 is TGTGCCTGGAGATCTCAGAAGAATTCACCCCTCCACTTT.

The chain carries TRBV27 and TRBJ2-1; 7 positions match TRBD1. CDR3 length equals 15 residues. With V trimmed by 5 bases and J by 2 bases, 6 bases remained unmatched. CDR1 is MNHEY, CDR2 SMNVEV, per germline (reference sequence). CDR3 loop: CASSADRDPYNEQFF. CDR3 sequence (DNA): TGTGCCAGCAGTGCCGACAGGGATCCCTACAATGAGCAGTTCTTC.

This sequence joins TRBV12-3 or TRBV12-4 and TRBJ1-3, with D maybe TRBD1 (5 bases). The CDR3 runs 13 residues. Trimming took off 6 bases at V and 4 bases at J, with 10 bases between the two ends. CDR3 protein: CASRGTLGNTIYF. DNA for the CDR3: TGTGCCAGCAGAGGGACGCTGGGAAACACCATATATTTT.

V gene TRBV10-2 combines with J gene TRBJ1-2; TRBD1 aligns across 7 bases. Germline V lookup: CDR1 WSHSY, CDR2 SAAADI. The CDR3 extends over 14 amino acids. With 2 bases clipped from V and 6 bases from J, the junction kept 6 bases outside the gene matches. The CDR3 reads CASSETTGDNGYTF. The CDR3 DNA reads as TGCGCCAGCAGTGAGACCACAGGGGATAATGGCTACACCTTC.

This clone came up once. The chain uses TRBV5-1 and TRBJ1-1; 9 bases fit TRBD1. CDR1 is SGHRS and CDR2 is YFSETQ in the germline V gene. The V and J ends lost 3 bases and 4 bases, in that order; junction bases with no gene match: 10. The CDR3 has 16 residues. The CDR3 region is CASSSEGQGLATEAFF. CDR3 DNA: TGCGCCAGCAGCTCGGAGGGACAGGGACTCGCCACTGAAGCTTTCTTT.

The chain is built from TRBV9 and TRBJ2-3, with D perhaps matching TRBD2 (6 bases). Germline CDR1 and CDR2: SGDLS and YYNGEE. Trimming pared 4 bases from V and 5 bases from J, leaving 14 bases between. The CDR3 sequence is 14 residues long. The chain's CDR3 is CASSFGPEGDTQYF. For the CDR3, the DNA is TGTGCCAGCAGCTTCGGACCGGAGGGAGATACGCAGTATTTT.

The chain carries TRBV12-3 or TRBV12-4 and TRBJ2-1; D not certain. Trimming took 5 bases from V and 8 from J, leaving 13 bases between them. The CDR3 length is 13 residues. In nucleotides, the CDR3 is TGTGCCAGCAGTACCAACTCTGGGGATGAGCAGTTCTTC. Amino acid sequence: CASSTNSGDEQFF.

The CDR3 reads CASSLGDEQYF. The CDR3, as DNA: TGTGCCAGCAGTTTAGGAGACGAGCAGTACTTC. This rearrangement joins TRBV27 to TRBJ2-7; no clear D. Germline CDR1 is MNHEY and CDR2 is SMNVEV (reference sequence). Trimming took 2 bases from V and 5 from J, leaving 4 bases between them. This CDR3 spans 11 amino acids.

This clone has a handful of counts. This sequence joins TRBV7-9 and TRBJ2-2; 9 bases are shared with TRBD1. V gave up 5 bases and J gave up 0 bases; unmatched junction bases: 4. The CDR3 spans 16 residues. Germline CDR1 SEHNR, CDR2 FQNEAQ (reference sequence). CDR3: CASSRTGGTNTGELFF. The CDR3 DNA is TGTGCCAGCAGCCGCACAGGGGGCACGAACACCGGGGAGCTGTTTTTT.

The chain employs TRBV2 and TRBJ2-1; no reliable D call. This CDR3 spans 11 amino acids. CDR1 SNHLY and CDR2 FYNNEI come from the germline V gene. V shed 7 bases and J shed 2 bases, with 3 bases lying between them. Here the CDR3 reads CASNPYNEQFF. CDR3 sequence (DNA): TGTGCCAGCAACCCCTACAATGAGCAGTTCTTC.

The chain uses TRBV7-9 and TRBJ2-1; D gene unclear. The V gene lost 2 bases and the J gene lost 9 bases, with 11 bases spanning the gap. Germline loops: CDR1 SEHNR, CDR2 FQNEAQ (reference sequence). This CDR3 comprises 13 residues. This CDR3 is CASSLKGFAEQFF. The CDR3 DNA sequence: TGTGCCAGCAGCTTAAAAGGGTTCGCTGAGCAGTTCTTC.

This sequence joins TRBV10-3 and TRBJ1-6; D unclear. Looked up from germline, CDR1 is ENHRY and CDR2 is SYGVKD. V was clipped by 1 base and J by 8 bases, with 18 bases between them. The CDR3 consists of 17 residues. DNA for the CDR3: TGTGCCATCAGTGAGTGGCGGACTGGAATAGATCATTCACCCCTCCACTTT. Encoded protein: CAISEWRTGIDHSPLHF.

V usage is TRBV25-1 and J usage is TRBJ2-1; 7 bases line up with TRBD2. CDR1 and CDR2 from the germline V gene are MGHDK and SYGVNS. V shed 6 bases and J 8 bases; nucleotides not matched to a gene: 7. The CDR3 is made up of 13 amino acids. CDR3 amino acids: CASRASGGDEQFF. CDR3 DNA: TGTGCCAGCAGGGCTAGCGGCGGGGATGAGCAGTTCTTC.

This sequence joins TRBV14 and TRBJ2-1, with 8 positions matching TRBD2. Looked up from germline, CDR1 is SGHDN and CDR2 is FVKESK. CDR3 length equals 18 residues. Trimming removed 0 bases from V and 1 base from J; junction bases left unmatched: 8. Here the CDR3 DNA reads TGTGCCAGCAGCCAAGAATTGAGCGGGAGCCCTTCCTACAATGAGCAGTTCTTC. This gives the protein CASSQELSGSPSYNEQFF.

The chain has TRBV4-1 and TRBJ2-1; 10 bases map to TRBD2. Germline V CDR1 and CDR2: MGHRA, YSYEKL. The V segment lost 1 base and the J segment 4 bases; nucleotides outside the gene matches: 4. This CDR3 has 16 amino acids. CDR3 sequence: CASSQGSGRMYNEQFF. For the CDR3, the DNA is TGCGCCAGCAGCCAAGGTAGCGGGAGGATGTACAATGAGCAGTTCTTC.

A single count supports this clone. The rearrangement uses TRBV14 and TRBJ2-1; 7 positions match TRBD1. Trimming at V came to 4 bases and at J to 4 bases, leaving 7 bases not matched to a gene. Germline assignment: CDR1 SGHDN and CDR2 FVKESK. The CDR3 length is 15 residues. The DNA for the CDR3 is TGTGCCAGCAGCCCCCCGGGACAGACTTACAATGAGCAGTTCTTC. Amino acid sequence: CASSPPGQTYNEQFF.